Listed here are 28 T cell receptor beta chains from one sample, sequenced in a study of siplizumab effects on memory and regulatory T cells (dated by TCRdb to the late 2010s). Library preparation employed the immunoSEQ multiplex PCR assay. TCRdb carries this immuneACCESS record with in-frame sequences only. Its versions omit some clonotypes, under half of them owing to an unresolved V gene in the studies checked, with the rest unexplained. The sample table lists over 100,000 clones, about 93% of them with a count of one. The ten largest clonotypes hold 0.6% to 0.7% of the sample. What was sequenced was Tregs sorted from blood. All receptors derive from a human donor in good health.

CDR3 coding DNA: TGCAGCGTTCGCCTCACGACCTCCTATAATTCACCCCTCCACTTT. Residues: CSVRLTTSYNSPLHF. V usage is TRBV29-1 and J usage is TRBJ1-6; no firm D call. Germline CDR1 is SQVTM and CDR2 is ANQGSEA. V lost 5 bases, J lost 0 bases, and 11 bases lay in between. The CDR3 contains 15 residues.

This clone appeared a single time. The chain combines TRBV15 with TRBJ2-1; D remains unclear. The CDR3 length is 15 residues. V was pared by 1 base and J by 2 bases, with 9 bases between. Germline assignment: CDR1 LNHNV and CDR2 YYDKDF (reference sequence). In nucleotides, the CDR3 is TGTGCCACCAGCAGAGTGGCACGACCCTACAATGAGCAGTTCTTC. Amino acids: CATSRVARPYNEQFF.

The rearrangement uses TRBV6-1 and TRBJ2-1; no definite D call. The ends were cut back, 6 bases at V and 10 bases at J, with 19 bases in the middle. This CDR3 spans 14 amino acids. Germline CDR1 MNHNS, CDR2 SASEGT. CDR3 in amino acids: CASSPLLEQPEQFF. The CDR3 DNA follows: TGTGCCAGCAGCCCTCTCCTTGAGCAACCGGAGCAGTTCTTC.

This clone was detected once. J is TRBJ1-2 and V is TRBV5-4, with D tentatively TRBD1 (6 bases). The length of the CDR3 is 12 residues. In germline, CDR1 is SGHNT, CDR2 YYREEE (reference sequence). V was shortened by 4 bases and J by 4 bases, with 8 bases between the two germline ends. The CDR3 nucleotides are TGTGCCAGCAGCACACAGGGCTATGGCTACACCTTC. Translated, it gives CASSTQGYGYTF.

The J gene is TRBJ1-2, the V gene TRBV5-1, with D possibly being TRBD1 (6 bases). Germline V lookup: CDR1 SGHRS, CDR2 YFSETQ. The CDR3 is 13 amino acids. V was cut by 4 bases and J by 3 bases, with 10 bases left in between. CDR3 coding DNA: TGCGCCAGCAGCCCAGGGGTTGACTATGGCTACACCTTC. It is translated as CASSPGVDYGYTF.

The V and J genes are TRBV6-1 and TRBJ2-4, with a weak D call TRBD1 (6 bases). V gave up 4 bases and J gave up 0 bases, with 16 bases separating them. The CDR3 is made up of 17 amino acids. Germline values: CDR1 MNHNS, CDR2 SASEGT. The CDR3 bases are TGTGCCAGCAGTGCAGACAGGACCCAAGTAGCCAAAAACATTCAGTACTTC. Its translation: CASSADRTQVAKNIQYF.

J is TRBJ2-7 and V is TRBV5-1; D not certain. Germline values: CDR1 SGHRS, CDR2 YFSETQ. The CDR3 is made up of 11 amino acids. Trimming pared 4 bases from V and 3 bases from J, leaving 5 bases between. The CDR3 spells CASSQNYEQYF. The CDR3 DNA is TGCGCCAGCAGCCAAAACTACGAGCAGTACTTC.

This sequence joins TRBV5-4 and TRBJ2-7; no definite D call. Trimming left V 1 base short and J 4 bases short, with 9 bases between. Germline V gene sequence: CDR1 SGHNT, CDR2 YYREEE (reference sequence). The CDR3 covers 13 residues. The CDR3 protein is CASSLWGFYEQYF. CDR3 sequence (DNA): TGTGCCAGCAGCTTGTGGGGTTTTTACGAGCAGTACTTC.

This chain links TRBV7-2 with TRBJ2-1, with D tentatively TRBD1 or TRBD2 (5 bases each). This CDR3 has 15 amino acids. Trimming pared 7 bases from V and 2 bases from J, leaving 15 bases between. CDR1 and CDR2 from the germline V gene are SGHTA and FQGNSA. This chain's CDR3 is CASTLLGVTYNEQFF. As DNA, the CDR3 is TGTGCCAGCACCCTACTGGGGGTCACCTACAATGAGCAGTTCTTC.

The CDR3 bases are TGTGCCAGCAGTCCTAAACTAGCGGAGTGGGGCAATGAGCAGTTCTTC. Amino acids: CASSPKLAEWGNEQFF. This chain joins TRBV9 and TRBJ2-1; 8 nucleotides match TRBD2. The germline gives CDR1 SGDLS, CDR2 YYNGEE. The V segment lost 5 bases and the J segment 6 bases; nucleotides outside the gene matches: 13. CDR3 size: 16 residues.

In this sample, this clone turned up once. This rearrangement joins TRBV7-9 to TRBJ1-2; TRBD1 aligns across 10 bases. The CDR3 runs to 16 residues. J gave up 7 bases and V 5 bases, and 13 bases lay outside the gene matches. Germline V CDR1 and CDR2: SEHNR, FQNEAQ (reference sequence). Written as DNA, the CDR3 is TGTGCCAGCAGCCCAGACAGGGGGCGAGAGGAGTTTGGCTACACCTTC. Its protein is CASSPDRGREEFGYTF. The variable domain in full, with the rest retrieved from reference TRBV7-9 and TRBJ1-2, is DTGVSQNPRHKITKRGQNVTFRCDPISEHNRLYWYRQTLGQGPEFLTYFQNEAQLEKSRLLSDRFSAERPKGSFSTLEIQRTEQGDSAMYLCASSPDRGREEFGYTFGSGTRLTVV.

The chain recombines TRBV5-1 with TRBJ2-7; either TRBD1 or TRBD2 may supply D (6 bases each). The length of the CDR3 is 17 residues. The germline CDR1 and CDR2 sequences are SGHRS and YFSETQ. V was pared by 4 bases and J by 0 bases, with 20 bases between. CDR3 nucleotide sequence: TGCGCCAGCAGCCCAGGGGTATCACTAGCTAGCTCCTACGAGCAGTACTTC. Translation gives CASSPGVSLASSYEQYF.

This chain joins TRBV20-1 and TRBJ1-5, with no clear D. V lost 3 bases and J 4 bases, leaving 4 bases between the germline ends. The CDR3 runs 11 residues. The germline V gene has CDR1 DFQATT and CDR2 SNEGSKA (reference sequence). This chain's CDR3 is CSASINQPQHF. The DNA for the CDR3 is TGCAGTGCTAGTATTAATCAGCCCCAGCATTTT.

J is TRBJ2-3 and V is TRBV19; 9 bases are shared with TRBD1. CDR1 LNHDA and CDR2 SQIVND come from the germline V gene (reference sequence). Germline trimming cut 8 bases from V and 2 bases from J; bases unmatched to any gene: 8. CDR3 length: 15 residues. CDR3 in amino acids: CASSRTGAITDTQYF. CDR3 sequence (DNA): TGTGCCAGTTCGCGGACAGGGGCGATCACAGATACGCAGTATTTT. The full variable domain, its missing parts supplied by reference TRBV19 and TRBJ2-3, is DGGITQSPKYLFRKEGQNVTLSCEQNLNHDAMYWYRQDPGQGLRLIYYSQIVNDFQKGDIAEGYSVSREKKESFPLTVTSAQKNPTAFYLCASSRTGAITDTQYFGPGTRLTVL.

This chain links TRBV6-1 with TRBJ2-3, with 10 bases identical to TRBD1. CDR1 is MNHNS, CDR2 SASEGT, per germline. The CDR3 contains 17 residues. V dropped 3 bases and J dropped 0; count of bases not matched to a gene: 6. The CDR3 nucleotides read TGTGCCAGCAGTGACCGGACAGGGGGGACTAGCACAGATACGCAGTATTTT. Translated, it gives CASSDRTGGTSTDTQYF.

This rearrangement joins TRBV10-3 to TRBJ2-3; 10 nucleotides align to TRBD1. This CDR3 has 14 residues. The V and J ends lost 6 bases and 4 bases, in that order; junction bases with no gene match: 4. The germline V gene encodes CDR1 ENHRY and CDR2 SYGVKD. For the CDR3, the DNA is TGTGCCATCAGCCGGGACAGGGGAGCAGATACGCAGTATTTT. This sequence encodes CAISRDRGADTQYF.

Points on this clone: The same CDR3 is also encoded by other DNA sequences in this sample. J is TRBJ1-2 and V is TRBV18; 7 bases match TRBD1. The junction had 3 bases not matched to a gene; V was cut back by 4 bases and J by 4 bases. The CDR3 sequence is 13 residues long. Per the germline V gene, CDR1 is KGHSH and CDR2 is LQKENI. CDR3 coding DNA: TGTGCCAGCTCACGGACAGGCTCCTATGGCTACACCTTC. It encodes CASSRTGSYGYTF.

This clone has just a few counts. V gene TRBV7-9 combines with J gene TRBJ2-2, with 11 bases that match TRBD2. After removal of 8 bases from V and 7 bases from J, the junction contained 12 bases not matched to a gene. The germline V gene encodes CDR1 SEHNR and CDR2 FQNEAQ (reference sequence). CDR3 length: 16 amino acids. In DNA, the CDR3 is TGTGCCAGCGAAGGCCCCGGGACTAGCGGTGGCGGGGAGCTGTTTTTT. Its protein product is CASEGPGTSGGGELFF.

This clone was recorded only once. V usage is TRBV6-5 and J usage is TRBJ1-1; weak D call: TRBD1 (5 bases). Trimming took 5 bases from V and 1 from J, leaving 11 bases between them. Per the germline V gene, CDR1 is MNHEY and CDR2 is SVGAGI. The CDR3 covers 14 residues. The CDR3 loop reads CASSARGANTEAFF. CDR3 DNA: TGTGCCAGCAGTGCGAGGGGCGCGAACACTGAAGCTTTCTTT.

The chain has TRBV5-6 and TRBJ2-1; the D is unclear. Trimming took 4 bases from V and 9 from J, leaving 2 bases between them. The V gene's germline CDR1 is SGHDT and CDR2 YYEEEE. This CDR3 comprises 9 residues. The CDR3 DNA follows: TGTGCCAGCAGCACTGAGCAGTTCTTC. This translates into CASSTEQFF.

In the case of this clone: The junction and the germline gene differ at one end; a read error may be behind it. The J gene is TRBJ1-2, the V gene TRBV7-9; 9 bases align to TRBD1. There are 11 residues in the CDR3. Germline V lookup: CDR1 SEHNR, CDR2 FQNEAQ (reference sequence). In nucleotides, the CDR3 is TGTGCCAGCAGCTCCCGGACAGGGGAGGCCTTC. Protein product: CASSSRTGEAF.

The CDR3 DNA follows: TGTGCCAGCAGCCCCCGTCGGTCCAGGGGTGATACGCAGTATTTT. Its protein product is CASSPRRSRGDTQYF. V is TRBV9 and J is TRBJ2-3; TRBD1 might be the D (6 bases). The germline CDR1 and CDR2 sequences are SGDLS and YYNGEE. CDR3 length: 15 residues. Trimming removed 4 bases from V and 6 bases from J, with 18 bases in between.

This sequence joins TRBV4-1 and TRBJ2-5; TRBD1 might be the D (6 bases). Germline V gene data show CDR1 as MGHRA and CDR2 as YSYEKL. The V gene lost 8 bases and the J gene lost 5 bases, with 9 bases spanning the gap. CDR3 length: 11 residues. The CDR3 DNA reads as TGCGCCAGCTCCAGGGGTGAGACCCAGTACTTC. Its translation: CASSRGETQYF.

The V gene is TRBV5-1, the J gene TRBJ2-7, with 7 nucleotides matching TRBD1. The CDR3 runs 16 residues. The J segment lost 0 bases and the V segment lost 0 bases, leaving 6 bases of the junction unmatched. The germline CDR1 and CDR2 sequences are SGHRS and YFSETQ. DNA for the CDR3: TGCGCCAGCAGCTTGGCCACAGGGGCCCCCTCCTACGAGCAGTACTTC. It specifies CASSLATGAPSYEQYF.

This clone was seen a handful of times. The chain employs TRBV30 and TRBJ1-1; maybe TRBD1 (6 bases). This CDR3 is built from 13 residues. Trimming pared 5 bases from V and 5 bases from J, leaving 15 bases between. CDR1 is GTSNPN, CDR2 SVGIG, per germline (reference sequence). The CDR3: CAWPRGAGTEAFF. CDR3 DNA sequence: TGTGCCTGGCCAAGGGGGGCTGGGACTGAAGCTTTCTTT. The full variable domain, with the rest looked up from reference TRBV30 and TRBJ1-1, is SQTIHQWPATLVQPVGSPLSLECTVEGTSNPNLYWYRQAAGRGLQLLFYSVGIGQISSEVPQNLSASRPQDRQFILSSKKLLLSDSGFYLCAWPRGAGTEAFFGQGTRLTVV.

This rearrangement joins TRBV6-6 to TRBJ1-1; D not certain. Germline V lookup: CDR1 MNHNY, CDR2 SVGAGI (reference sequence). The CDR3 spans 12 residues. V was shortened by 2 bases and J by 6 bases, with 7 bases between the two germline ends. The CDR3 DNA is TGTGCCAGCAGTTACCCCCCTGCTGAAGCTTTCTTT. This translates into CASSYPPAEAFF.

This clone was observed once. The gene calls are TRBV5-5 and TRBJ2-1, with 11 bases lining up with TRBD2. V gave up 0 bases and J gave up 4 bases; unmatched junction bases: 15. The CDR3 extends over 20 amino acids. Germline lookup yields CDR1 SGHKS and CDR2 YYEKEE (reference sequence). The CDR3 sequence: CASSLGSTSGATPRYNEQFF. The CDR3 DNA reads as TGTGCCAGCAGCTTGGGGTCGACTAGCGGGGCGACTCCAAGGTACAATGAGCAGTTCTTC.

The rearrangement joins TRBV15 to TRBJ2-7; weak D call: TRBD2 (5 bases). V was cut by 0 bases and J by 2 bases, with 26 bases left in between. Germline lookup yields CDR1 LNHNV and CDR2 YYDKDF (reference sequence). CDR3 length: 20 residues. CDR3 protein: CATSRDRGSLKVSSAYEQYF. Here the CDR3 DNA reads TGTGCCACCAGCAGAGATAGAGGGTCCTTAAAGGTCAGTTCAGCCTACGAGCAGTACTTC.